Listed here are 13 T cell receptor beta chains from one sample, sequenced in a study of T cells in Graves' hyperthyroidism and ophthalmopathy. Authors of the study amplified TCR beta CDR3 regions from RNA transcripts. RT-PCR in the first round (using the HTBI primer set) targeted the TCR CDR3. TCRdb re-called the multiplex PCR reads with MiXCR, one entry per CDR3 protein. Altogether around 690,000 distinct CDR3 sequences are present, around 16% being singletons, with the ten largest covering 15% to 17%. The sequenced material came from blood. These receptor sequences come from a man between 45 and 60 years old with Graves' hyperthyroidism.

This clonotype was seen at least ten times. The gene calls are TRBV27 and TRBJ1-2; D perhaps matches TRBD1 (5 bases). The germline V gene has CDR1 MNHEY and CDR2 SMNVEV (reference sequence). V lost 5 bases and J 5 bases, leaving 15 bases between the germline ends. This CDR3 region has 14 residues. CDR3 amino acids: CASSAFQGEYGYTF. In nucleotides, the CDR3 is TGTGCCAGCAGTGCGTTCCAGGGAGAATATGGCTACACCTTC.

This clonotype was counted at least ten times. The rearrangement joins TRBV6-2 or TRBV6-3 to TRBJ2-3, with D perhaps given as TRBD1 or TRBD2 (5 bases each). The V end lost 0 bases, the J end lost 3 bases, and 10 bases lay between the germline ends. The CDR3 sequence is 15 residues long. Germline V gene data show CDR1 as MNHEY and CDR2 as SVGEGT. CDR3 nucleotide sequence: TGTGCCAGCAGTTACTCGGGGACGCCGACAGATACGCAGTATTTT. This gives the protein CASSYSGTPTDTQYF.

This clonotype appeared a single time. The chain joins TRBV28 to TRBJ1-1, with 7 bases identical to TRBD1. J gave up 8 bases and V 7 bases, and 16 bases lay outside the gene matches. Germline CDR1 MDHEN, CDR2 SYDVKM. The CDR3 is made up of 15 amino acids. The DNA for the CDR3 is TGTGCCAGCACCGTGGGGGGTATGTGGACAGGAGAAGCTTTCTTT. As protein: CASTVGGMWTGEAFF.

The J gene is TRBJ2-7, the V gene TRBV20-1; D call uncertain. Between the trimmed V and J ends, which lost 0 bases and 2 bases, there was a span of 8 bases. The CDR3 is 13 residues long. The germline V gene encodes CDR1 DFQATT and CDR2 SNEGSKA (reference sequence). CDR3 sequence (DNA): TGCAGTGCTAGAGATTTCGCCGCCTACGAGCAGTACTTC. It codes for CSARDFAAYEQYF.

V and J are TRBV6-2 or TRBV6-3 and TRBJ2-1; D assignment may be TRBD1 or TRBD2 (6 bases each). The CDR3 covers 18 residues. In germline, CDR1 is MNHEY, CDR2 SVGEGT. Trimming removed 0 bases from V and 6 bases from J, with 21 bases in between. Here the CDR3 reads CASSYSPLGRGHRNEQFF. The CDR3 coding sequence is TGTGCCAGCAGTTACTCTCCACTCGGCCGGGGGCATCGCAATGAGCAGTTCTTC.

This clonotype was counted at least ten times. Written as DNA, the CDR3 is TGTGCCAGCAGCTTATCGGCGGCACGCGGGGAGCTGTTTTTT. Protein product: CASSLSAARGELFF. This sequence joins TRBV11-2 and TRBJ2-2; D ambiguous. Germline V gene data show CDR1 as SGHAT and CDR2 as FQNNGV. The CDR3 runs 14 residues. Trimming shortened V by 2 bases and J by 7 bases, and 11 bases separated the two germline ends.

This clonotype has just a few counts. The rearrangement links TRBV19 to TRBJ2-5, with D unresolved. This CDR3 spans 14 amino acids. Looked up from germline, CDR1 is LNHDA and CDR2 is SQIVND (reference sequence). V was cut by 3 bases and J by 3 bases, with 11 bases left in between. The CDR3 bases are TGTGCCAGTAGTATTAATACACAGAAAGAGACCCAGTACTTC. It translates to CASSINTQKETQYF. Filled out from reference TRBV19 and TRBJ2-5, the complete variable domain reads DGGITQSPKYLFRKEGQNVTLSCEQNLNHDAMYWYRQDPGQGLRLIYYSQIVNDFQKGDIAEGYSVSREKKESFPLTVTSAQKNPTAFYLCASSINTQKETQYFGPGTRLLVL.

There are many counts of this clonotype. The chain is built from TRBV28 and TRBJ1-4; possible D gene TRBD1, 6 bases. The CDR3 covers 14 residues. V gave up 6 bases and J gave up 11 bases, with 19 bases separating them. The V gene's germline CDR1 is MDHEN and CDR2 SYDVKM. The CDR3 DNA reads TGTGCCAGCAGCAGTCCCGGGACATTTATTAAACTGTTTTTT. Protein: CASSSPGTFIKLFF.

This clonotype was recorded at least ten times. The V and J genes are TRBV30 and TRBJ1-2, with D unresolved. Germline lookup yields CDR1 GTSNPN and CDR2 SVGIG (reference sequence). V gave up 6 bases and J gave up 3 bases, with 8 bases separating them. There are 11 residues in the CDR3. The CDR3 region has the DNA TGTGCCTGCTGGTCAGACTATGGCTACACCTTC. As protein: CACWSDYGYTF. The variable domain in full, with the rest retrieved from reference TRBV30 and TRBJ1-2, is SQTIHQWPATLVQPVGSPLSLECTVEGTSNPNLYWYRQAAGRGLQLLFYSVGIGQISSEVPQNLSASRPQDRQFILSSKKLLLSDSGFYLCACWSDYGYTFGSGTRLTVV.

On this clonotype: A junction boundary mismatches the germline segment, possibly from a read error. The CDR3 here is CASSFTSDISTGELSF. The CDR3 DNA reads as TGTGCCAGCAGTTTTACCTCAGACATCTCCACCGGGGAGCTGTCTTTT. J is TRBJ2-2 and V is TRBV7-2, with a tentative D call TRBD2 (5 bases). The germline V gene encodes CDR1 SGHTA and CDR2 FQGNSA. This CDR3 region has 16 residues.

This clonotype was seen a handful of times. The chain joins TRBV28 to TRBJ2-7; the match to TRBD2 covers 14 bases. The V and J ends lost 8 bases and 3 bases, in that order; junction bases with no gene match: 6. CDR3 size: 15 residues. Germline loops: CDR1 MDHEN, CDR2 SYDVKM. The CDR3 protein is CASLPGTSGSYEQYF. The DNA of the CDR3 is TGTGCCAGCCTACCCGGGACTAGCGGGAGCTACGAGCAGTACTTC.

This clonotype was detected many times. The chain employs TRBV3-1 and TRBJ2-5, with 14 positions matching TRBD2. Germline CDR1 reads LGHDT; CDR2 reads YNNKEL (reference sequence). The CDR3 loop spans 18 amino acids. J lost 5 bases, V lost 5 bases, and 13 bases had no gene match. CDR3 region: CASSGPGLAGEYYETQYF. In DNA form, the CDR3 reads TGTGCCAGCAGCGGACCGGGACTAGCGGGAGAATACTACGAGACCCAGTACTTC.

This clonotype appeared many times. The chain recombines TRBV11-2 with TRBJ2-7; a weak D match, TRBD1 (5 bases). This CDR3 has 14 residues. Trimming cost V 4 bases and J 7 bases, with 17 bases left between them. Germline-derived CDR1 and CDR2 are SGHAT and FQNNGV. The CDR3 region has the DNA TGTGCCAGCAGCTCTCCATCCCAGGGATGGGAGCAGTACTTC. Translated, it gives CASSSPSQGWEQYF.